This T cell receptor (beta chain) was sequenced for a study of T cell repertoires in cytomegalovirus infection. In this sample, this clonotype turned up many times. Germline lookup yields CDR1 SGHDT and CDR2 YYEEEE. The J segment lost 9 bases and the V segment lost 0 bases, leaving 10 bases of the junction unmatched. The CDR3 runs to 17 residues. TCRdb re-analysed the reads in MiXCR, keeping a single row per CDR3 protein. The data contain roughly 760,000 distinct CDR3 sequences, about 40% of them singletons. This sequence originates from a human donor in good health (CMV status not recorded). Some clones in this sample may be carry-over from other donors' samples. Sequenced sample: PBMCs. The chain recombines TRBV5-6 with TRBJ2-1; 12 bases line up with TRBD2. As DNA, the CDR3 is TGTGCCAGCAGCTTGGGCGAATTGAGACTAGCGGGGGTTGAGCAGTTCTTC. Amino acid sequence: CASSLGELRLAGVEQFF.